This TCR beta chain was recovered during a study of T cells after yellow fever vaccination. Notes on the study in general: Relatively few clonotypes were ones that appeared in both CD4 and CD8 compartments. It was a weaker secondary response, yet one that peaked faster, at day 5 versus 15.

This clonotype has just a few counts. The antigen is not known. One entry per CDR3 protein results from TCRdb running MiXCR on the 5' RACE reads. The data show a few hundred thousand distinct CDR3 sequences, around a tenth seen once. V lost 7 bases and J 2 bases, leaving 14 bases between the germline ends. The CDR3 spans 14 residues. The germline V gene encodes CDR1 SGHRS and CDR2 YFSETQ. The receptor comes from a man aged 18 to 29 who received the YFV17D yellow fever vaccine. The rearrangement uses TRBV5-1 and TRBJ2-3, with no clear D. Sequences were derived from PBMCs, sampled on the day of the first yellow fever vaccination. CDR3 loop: CASRPRGDTDTQYF. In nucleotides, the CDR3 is TGCGCCAGCCGCCCCCGCGGCGACACAGATACGCAGTATTTT.